The 25 T cell receptor beta chains given below trace back to one sample, sequenced in a study of long-term antiretroviral therapy in people with HIV. The run of the v3.0 immunoSEQ assay was at survey level. The method was immunoSEQ multiplex PCR; TCRdb's version includes in-frame clones alone and lacks a portion of them. Of approximately 10,000 clones listed, roughly three quarters are singletons. Specimen: unsorted PBMCs, collected at the start of antiretroviral therapy, before treatment. These receptors all stem from a man aged 25-45 years with HIV.

This clone was observed a few times. The J gene is TRBJ2-7, the V gene TRBV14, with D perhaps matching TRBD2 (7 bases). The CDR3 totals 13 residues. Trimming shortened V by 8 bases and J by 6 bases, and 17 bases separated the two germline ends. CDR1 and CDR2 (germline): SGHDN, FVKESK. The CDR3: CASQLPGGGEQYF. The CDR3 DNA sequence: TGTGCCAGCCAGTTGCCGGGGGGCGGCGAGCAGTACTTC.

The chain employs TRBV11-2 and TRBJ1-4; D gene ambiguous. The CDR3 consists of 13 residues. Germline V gene data show CDR1 as SGHAT and CDR2 as FQNNGV. Between the trimmed V and J ends, which lost 3 bases and 7 bases, there was a span of 9 bases. DNA for the CDR3: TGTGCCAGCAGCTTGGGCGAGGTTGAAAAACTGTTTTTT. Its protein product is CASSLGEVEKLFF.

This rearrangement joins TRBV6-1 to TRBJ1-2; the D is unclear. The CDR3 consists of 14 residues. The germline V gene has CDR1 MNHNS and CDR2 SASEGT. Trimming left V 0 bases short and J 5 bases short, with 10 bases between. CDR3 sequence (DNA): TGTGCCAGCAGTGAAGCACCAGCGGGTTATGGCTACACCTTC. Translating it yields CASSEAPAGYGYTF.

This clone occurred once. The chain uses TRBV5-4 and TRBJ2-3; no reliable D call. The CDR3 spans 13 residues. Germline V gives CDR1 SGHNT, CDR2 YYREEE (reference sequence). V lost 6 bases and J lost 0, with 8 bases in between. CDR3 sequence: CASNDGSTDTQYF. The DNA of the CDR3 is TGTGCCAGCAACGACGGAAGCACAGATACGCAGTATTTT.

J is TRBJ2-3 and V is TRBV6-5; D is unresolved. The CDR3 is 13 residues long. V lost 6 bases and J 3 bases, leaving 10 bases between the germline ends. Germline V gene lookup returns CDR1 MNHEY and CDR2 SVGAGI. DNA for the CDR3: TGTGCCAGCAGAGAGACGGTGACAGATACGCAGTATTTT. This translates into CASRETVTDTQYF.

The chain has TRBV5-1 and TRBJ2-3; 9 bases align to TRBD2. Germline V gene lookup returns CDR1 SGHRS and CDR2 YFSETQ. V lost 4 bases, J lost 1 base, and 10 bases stayed unmatched. The CDR3 consists of 17 residues. The CDR3 is CASSAQGSSGGTDTQYF. The CDR3 region has the DNA TGCGCCAGCAGCGCCCAAGGGTCTAGCGGGGGCACAGATACGCAGTATTTT.

This chain joins TRBV2 and TRBJ1-2, with D perhaps matching TRBD1 (5 bases). Germline V gene sequence: CDR1 SNHLY, CDR2 FYNNEI. With 1 base removed from V and 8 bases from J, the gap between germline ends came to 11 bases. The CDR3 contains 13 residues. CDR3 in DNA: TGTGCCAGCAGTGAAGGGGGGTTAGGCGGCTACACCTTC. This encodes CASSEGGLGGYTF.

The gene calls are TRBV6-5 and TRBJ1-5; 8 nucleotides align to TRBD1. Germline CDR1 and CDR2: MNHEY and SVGAGI. J was trimmed by 4 bases and V by 6 bases; bases with no gene match: 8. The CDR3 totals 15 residues. CDR3 nucleotides: TGTGCCAGCAGAAAACGACAGGGGAAGAATCAGCCCCAGCATTTT. Protein sequence: CASRKRQGKNQPQHF.

The rearrangement joins TRBV30 to TRBJ2-5, with 8 bases aligning to TRBD2. Losses at the gene ends were 2 bases for V and 4 bases for J; bases not matched to a gene: 3. The CDR3 has 13 amino acids. CDR1 is GTSNPN and CDR2 is SVGIG in the germline V gene (reference sequence). CDR3 DNA: TGTGCCTGGAGTTCCGGGGGGGGAGAGACCCAGTACTTC. Encoded protein: CAWSSGGGETQYF.

In this sample, this clone turned up a few times. The V and J genes are TRBV7-6 and TRBJ2-2; 9 bases line up with TRBD1. The CDR3 is 14 residues long. The V and J ends lost 11 bases and 2 bases, in that order; junction bases with no gene match: 6. Germline V gives CDR1 SGHVS, CDR2 FNYEAQ. CDR3 DNA sequence: TGTGCCGCCGGGACAGGGAGTAACACCGGGGAGCTGTTTTTT. The encoded protein is CAAGTGSNTGELFF. The full variable domain, its missing parts supplied by reference TRBV7-6 and TRBJ2-2, is GAGVSQSPRYKVTKRGQDVALRCDPISGHVSLYWYRQALGQGPEFLTYFNYEAQQDKSGLPNDRFSAERPEGSISTLTIQRTEQRDSAMYRCAAGTGSNTGELFFGEGSRLTVL.

Only one count was recorded for this clone. The gene calls are TRBV5-6 and TRBJ2-6; D is unclear. Germline CDR1 is SGHDT and CDR2 is YYEEEE. The V gene lost 0 bases and the J gene lost 0 bases, with 10 bases spanning the gap. CDR3 length: 17 amino acids. The DNA of the CDR3 is TGTGCCAGCAGCTTGGCTACACCCTCCTCTGGGGCCAACGTCCTGACTTTC. It translates to CASSLATPSSGANVLTF.

The chain is built from TRBV6-1 and TRBJ2-7, with 7 positions matching TRBD2. CDR1 and CDR2 from the germline V gene are MNHNS and SASEGT. This CDR3 is built from 16 residues. With V trimmed by 3 bases and J by 3 bases, 11 bases remained unmatched. This chain's CDR3 is CASSDKSQPGGYEQYF. The CDR3 coding sequence is TGTGCCAGCAGTGATAAATCACAACCGGGGGGCTACGAGCAGTACTTC.

This clone is medium-sized within its sample. Additional DNA sequences in this sample encode the identical CDR3. The rearrangement joins TRBV27 to TRBJ2-1; tentatively, D is TRBD2 (5 bases). The CDR3 spans 15 residues. Trimming removed 2 bases from V and 6 bases from J, with 14 bases in between. Per the germline V gene, CDR1 is MNHEY and CDR2 is SMNVEV (reference sequence). The CDR3 region has the DNA TGTGCCAGCAGTTTAAGCAGAGGACTCCTCAATGAGCAGTTCTTC. This encodes CASSLSRGLLNEQFF.

The rearrangement uses TRBV28 and TRBJ2-7; TRBD1 might be the D (6 bases). Germline assignment: CDR1 MDHEN and CDR2 SYDVKM. Trimming removed 3 bases at V and 3 bases at J, with 12 bases between. The CDR3 is made up of 14 amino acids. This CDR3 reads CASSFHGQLYEQYF. The CDR3 DNA follows: TGTGCCAGCAGTTTCCACGGACAGCTCTACGAGCAGTACTTC.

The chain uses TRBV6-6 and TRBJ2-5; D unclear. Looked up from germline, CDR1 is MNHNY and CDR2 is SVGAGI (reference sequence). With 4 bases removed from V and 4 bases from J, the gap between germline ends came to 10 bases. This CDR3 contains 13 residues. Here the CDR3 DNA reads TGTGCCAGCAGTTGGACGTTTACAGAGACCCAGTACTTC. Translation gives CASSWTFTETQYF.

The CDR3 coding sequence is TGTGCCAGCTCACAACAGGGAAGTACTGAAGCTTTCTTT. This gives the protein CASSQQGSTEAFF. The V gene is TRBV18, the J gene TRBJ1-1; possible D gene TRBD1, 6 bases. The CDR3 is made up of 13 amino acids. Germline V gene sequence: CDR1 KGHSH, CDR2 LQKENI. Between the trimmed V and J ends, which lost 4 bases and 5 bases, there was a span of 11 bases. Full variable domain (missing parts from reference TRBV18 and TRBJ1-1): NAGVMQNPRHLVRRRGQEARLRCSPMKGHSHVYWYRQLPEEGLKFMVYLQKENIIDESGMPKERFSAEFPKEGPSILRIQQVVRGDSAAYFCASSQQGSTEAFFGQGTRLTVV.

V gene TRBV5-1 combines with J gene TRBJ2-5, with D maybe TRBD2 (6 bases). Trimming removed 0 bases at V and 0 bases at J, with 12 bases between. Looked up from germline, CDR1 is SGHRS and CDR2 is YFSETQ. The CDR3 runs 16 residues. The CDR3 reads CASSLGVGGYQETQYF. Written as DNA, the CDR3 is TGCGCCAGCAGCTTGGGGGTTGGGGGGTACCAAGAGACCCAGTACTTC.

This chain joins TRBV6-6 and TRBJ2-3; tentatively, D is TRBD1 (6 bases). Germline V CDR1 and CDR2: MNHNY, SVGAGI (reference sequence). The length of the CDR3 is 16 residues. The V gene lost 2 bases and the J gene lost 3 bases, with 15 bases spanning the gap. DNA of the CDR3: TGTGCCAGCAGTTACGGCCAGGGGTCGAGTACAGATACGCAGTATTTT. It yields the protein CASSYGQGSSTDTQYF.

This chain joins TRBV19 and TRBJ2-3, with unresolved D. The CDR3 has 11 amino acids. CDR1 is LNHDA, CDR2 SQIVND, per germline (reference sequence). The ends were cut back, 3 bases at V and 3 bases at J, with 1 base in the middle. CDR3 DNA sequence: TGTGCCAGTAGTATGACAGATACGCAGTATTTT. Its translation is CASSMTDTQYF.

This clone appeared once. The genes are TRBV19 and TRBJ2-7; TRBD1 matches at 7 bases. The germline V gene encodes CDR1 LNHDA and CDR2 SQIVND (reference sequence). The CDR3 extends over 14 amino acids. The V and J ends lost 5 bases and 2 bases, in that order; junction bases with no gene match: 6. The CDR3 sequence: CASSSGQDPYEQYF. The CDR3 DNA is TGTGCCAGTAGTTCCGGACAGGACCCCTACGAGCAGTACTTC.

This clone was seen a handful of times. This sequence joins TRBV14 and TRBJ1-2; D remains ambiguous. CDR3 size: 13 residues. V dropped 0 bases and J dropped 7 bases, with 9 bases sitting between them. The germline V gene encodes CDR1 SGHDN and CDR2 FVKESK. The CDR3 is CASSQDTHGGYTF. The CDR3 coding sequence is TGTGCCAGCAGCCAAGATACCCACGGTGGCTACACCTTC.

V and J are TRBV5-1 and TRBJ2-5, with unresolved D. CDR3 length: 11 residues. Germline CDR1 SGHRS, CDR2 YFSETQ. The germline V and J ends were trimmed by 6 bases and 3 bases, with 6 bases remaining between them. CDR3 amino acids: CASINEETQYF. CDR3 DNA: TGCGCCAGCATTAATGAAGAGACCCAGTACTTC.

The chain has TRBV29-1 and TRBJ2-7, with no clear D. The CDR3 spans 13 residues. V gave up 2 bases and J gave up 2 bases, with 10 bases separating them. In germline, CDR1 is SQVTM, CDR2 ANQGSEA. DNA for the CDR3: TGCAGCGTTGAATCTACAGAAGCCTACGAGCAGTACTTC. It is translated as CSVESTEAYEQYF.

J is TRBJ2-3 and V is TRBV5-1, with TRBD1 as a possible D gene (8 bases). This CDR3 spans 16 amino acids. The V end lost 2 bases, the J end lost 1 base, and 14 bases lay between the germline ends. CDR1 and CDR2 (germline): SGHRS, YFSETQ. CDR3 coding DNA: TGCGCCAGCAGCTTCGGACAGGGAGGGGGCACAGATACGCAGTATTTT. Its protein is CASSFGQGGGTDTQYF.

A remark on this clone: This CDR3 is also generated by other DNA sequences in the sample. V and J are TRBV9 and TRBJ2-5; 12 bases align to TRBD1. Trimming at V came to 3 bases and at J to 5 bases, leaving 5 bases not matched to a gene. Germline V gene data show CDR1 as SGDLS and CDR2 as YYNGEE. The CDR3 is 15 residues long. The CDR3 DNA reads as TGTGCCAGCAGCGGGGGACAGGGGGCGGGGGAGACCCAGTACTTC. Its protein is CASSGGQGAGETQYF.